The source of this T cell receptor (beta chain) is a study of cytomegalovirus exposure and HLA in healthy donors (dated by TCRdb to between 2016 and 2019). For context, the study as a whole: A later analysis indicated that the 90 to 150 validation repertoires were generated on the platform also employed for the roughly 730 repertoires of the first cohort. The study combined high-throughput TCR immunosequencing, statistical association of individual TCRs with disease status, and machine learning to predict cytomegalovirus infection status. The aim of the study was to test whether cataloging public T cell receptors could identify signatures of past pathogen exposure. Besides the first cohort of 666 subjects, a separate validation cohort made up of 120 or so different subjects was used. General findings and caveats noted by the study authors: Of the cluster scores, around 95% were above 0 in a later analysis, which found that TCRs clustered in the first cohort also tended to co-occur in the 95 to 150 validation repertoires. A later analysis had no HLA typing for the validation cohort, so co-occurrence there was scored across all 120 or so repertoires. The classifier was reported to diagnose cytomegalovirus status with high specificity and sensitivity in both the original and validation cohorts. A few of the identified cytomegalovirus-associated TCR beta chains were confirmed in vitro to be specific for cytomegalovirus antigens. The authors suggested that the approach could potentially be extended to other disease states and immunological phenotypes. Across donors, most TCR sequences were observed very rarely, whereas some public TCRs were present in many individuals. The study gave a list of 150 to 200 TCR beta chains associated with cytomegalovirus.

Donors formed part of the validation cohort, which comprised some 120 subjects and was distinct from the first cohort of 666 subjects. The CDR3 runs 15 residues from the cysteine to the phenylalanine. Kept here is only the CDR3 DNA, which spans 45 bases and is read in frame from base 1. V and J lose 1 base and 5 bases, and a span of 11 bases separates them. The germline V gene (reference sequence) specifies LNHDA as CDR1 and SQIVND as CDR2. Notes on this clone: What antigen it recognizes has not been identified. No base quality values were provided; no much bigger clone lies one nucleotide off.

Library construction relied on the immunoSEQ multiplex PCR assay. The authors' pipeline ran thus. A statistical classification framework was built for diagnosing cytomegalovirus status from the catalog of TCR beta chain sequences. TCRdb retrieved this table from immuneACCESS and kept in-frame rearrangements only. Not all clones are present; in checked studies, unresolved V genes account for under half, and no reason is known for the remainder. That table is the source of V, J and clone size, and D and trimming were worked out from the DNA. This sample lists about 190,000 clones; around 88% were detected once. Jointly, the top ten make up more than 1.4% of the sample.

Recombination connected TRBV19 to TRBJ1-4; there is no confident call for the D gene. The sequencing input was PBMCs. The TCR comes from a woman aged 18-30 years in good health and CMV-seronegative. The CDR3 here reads CASSIVWTGNEKLFF. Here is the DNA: TGTGCCAGTAGTATAGTTTGGACGGGGAATGAAAAACTGTTTTTT.